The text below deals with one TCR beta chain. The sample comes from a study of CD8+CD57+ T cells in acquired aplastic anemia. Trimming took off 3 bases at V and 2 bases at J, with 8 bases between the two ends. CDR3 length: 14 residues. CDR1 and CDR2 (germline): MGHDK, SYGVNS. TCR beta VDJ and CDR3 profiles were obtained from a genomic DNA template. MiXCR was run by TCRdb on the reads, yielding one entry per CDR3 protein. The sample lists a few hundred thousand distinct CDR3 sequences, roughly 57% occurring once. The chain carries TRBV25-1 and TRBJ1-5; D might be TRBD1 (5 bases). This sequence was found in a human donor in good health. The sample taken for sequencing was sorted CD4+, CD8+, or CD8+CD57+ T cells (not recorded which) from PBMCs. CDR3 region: CASSETARNQPQHF. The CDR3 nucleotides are TGTGCCAGCAGTGAGACAGCCCGCAATCAGCCCCAGCATTTT.